The sequence of this T cell receptor beta chain was determined in a study of technical replicates of blood from several donors. V was trimmed by 3 bases and J by 7 bases, leaving 22 bases between them. This CDR3 has 17 residues. Looked up from germline, CDR1 is SGHTS and CDR2 is YDEGEE. Assay used: immunoSEQ multiplex PCR; TCRdb lists only in-frame clones, some missing. The sample lists 75,000 to 90,000 clones; 90% to 95% were seen once. The chain couples TRBV5-8 to TRBJ2-2; TRBD1 might be the D (5 bases). The sample comprised T cells isolated from PBMCs. The receptor comes from a human donor in good health. CDR3: CASSWEIRATTVGELFF. DNA of the CDR3: TGTGCCAGCAGCTGGGAAATCAGGGCCACCACCGTCGGGGAGCTGTTTTTT.